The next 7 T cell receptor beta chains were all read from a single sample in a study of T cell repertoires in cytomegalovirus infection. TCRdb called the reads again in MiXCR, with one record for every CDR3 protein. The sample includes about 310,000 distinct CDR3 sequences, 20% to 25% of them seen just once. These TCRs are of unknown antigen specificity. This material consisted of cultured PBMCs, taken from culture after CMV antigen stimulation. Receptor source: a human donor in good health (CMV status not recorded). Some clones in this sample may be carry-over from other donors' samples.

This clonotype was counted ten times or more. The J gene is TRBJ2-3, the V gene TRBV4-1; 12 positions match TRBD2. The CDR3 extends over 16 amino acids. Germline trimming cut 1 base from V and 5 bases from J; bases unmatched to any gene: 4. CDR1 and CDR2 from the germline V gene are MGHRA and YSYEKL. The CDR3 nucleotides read TGCGCCAGCAGCCAAGTCCTAGCGGGAGGGAGAGATACGCAGTATTTT. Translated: CASSQVLAGGRDTQYF.

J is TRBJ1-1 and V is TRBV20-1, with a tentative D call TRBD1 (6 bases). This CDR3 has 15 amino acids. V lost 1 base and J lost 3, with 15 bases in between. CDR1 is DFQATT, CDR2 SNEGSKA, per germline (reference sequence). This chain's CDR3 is CSARGGGGRYTEAFF. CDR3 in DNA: TGCAGTGCTAGAGGAGGAGGGGGTCGGTACACTGAAGCTTTCTTT.

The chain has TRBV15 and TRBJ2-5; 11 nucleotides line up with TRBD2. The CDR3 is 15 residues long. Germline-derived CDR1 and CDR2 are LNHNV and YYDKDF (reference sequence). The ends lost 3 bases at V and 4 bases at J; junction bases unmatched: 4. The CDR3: CATSRGLAAGETQYF. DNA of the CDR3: TGTGCCACCAGCAGGGGACTAGCGGCTGGAGAGACCCAGTACTTC.

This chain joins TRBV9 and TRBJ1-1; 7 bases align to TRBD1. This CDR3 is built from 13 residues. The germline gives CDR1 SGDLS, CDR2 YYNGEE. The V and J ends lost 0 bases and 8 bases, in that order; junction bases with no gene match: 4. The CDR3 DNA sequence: TGTGCCAGCAGCGTAGAGGGGGCAACCGAAGCTTTCTTT. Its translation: CASSVEGATEAFF.

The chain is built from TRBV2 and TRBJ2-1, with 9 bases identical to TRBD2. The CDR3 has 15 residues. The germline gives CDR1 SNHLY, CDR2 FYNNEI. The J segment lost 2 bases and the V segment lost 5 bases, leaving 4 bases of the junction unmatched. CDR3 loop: CASSTTSGPYNEQFF. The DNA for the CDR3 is TGTGCCAGCAGTACTACTAGCGGGCCCTACAATGAGCAGTTCTTC.

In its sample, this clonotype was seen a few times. Here the CDR3 reads CASSQVGDYTDTQYF. CDR3 nucleotide sequence: TGTGCCAGCAGCCAAGTTGGAGACTACACAGATACGCAGTATTTT. The rearrangement joins TRBV14 to TRBJ2-3; weak D call: TRBD2 (5 bases). The V gene's germline CDR1 is SGHDN and CDR2 FVKESK. Trimming took off 1 base at V and 2 bases at J, with 10 bases between the two ends. The CDR3 has 15 residues.

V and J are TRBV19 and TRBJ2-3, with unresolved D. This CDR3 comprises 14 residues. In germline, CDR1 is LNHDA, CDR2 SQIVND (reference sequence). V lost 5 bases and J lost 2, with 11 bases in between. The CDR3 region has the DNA TGTGCCAGTAGTGCTACGGAGACCACAGATACGCAGTATTTT. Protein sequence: CASSATETTDTQYF.